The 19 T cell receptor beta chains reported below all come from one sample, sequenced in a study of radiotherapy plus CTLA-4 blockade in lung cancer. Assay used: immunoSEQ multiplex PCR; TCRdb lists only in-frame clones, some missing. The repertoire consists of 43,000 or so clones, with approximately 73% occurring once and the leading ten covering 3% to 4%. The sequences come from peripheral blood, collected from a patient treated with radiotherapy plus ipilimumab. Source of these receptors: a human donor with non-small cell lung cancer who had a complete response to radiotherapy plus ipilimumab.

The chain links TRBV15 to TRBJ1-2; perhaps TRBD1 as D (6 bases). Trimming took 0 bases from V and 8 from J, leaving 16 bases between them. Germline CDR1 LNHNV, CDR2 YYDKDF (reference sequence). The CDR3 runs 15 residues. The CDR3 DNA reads TGTGCCACCAGCAGAGATGCCGTCCTTACAGGGGGCTACACCTTC. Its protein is CATSRDAVLTGGYTF.

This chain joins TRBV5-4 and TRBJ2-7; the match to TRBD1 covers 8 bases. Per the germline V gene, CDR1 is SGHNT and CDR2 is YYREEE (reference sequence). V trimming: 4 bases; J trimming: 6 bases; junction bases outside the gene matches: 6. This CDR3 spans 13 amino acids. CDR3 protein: CASSPGQGFEQYF. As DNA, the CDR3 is TGTGCCAGCAGCCCCGGACAGGGTTTCGAGCAGTACTTC.

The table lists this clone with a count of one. The CDR3 loop is CASRFGQGPYNEQFF. CDR3 nucleotides: TGTGCCAGCAGGTTTGGACAGGGGCCATACAATGAGCAGTTCTTC. The chain employs TRBV25-1 and TRBJ2-1, with 9 nucleotides matching TRBD1. The V segment lost 6 bases and the J segment 4 bases; nucleotides outside the gene matches: 7. Germline lookup yields CDR1 MGHDK and CDR2 SYGVNS. This CDR3 region has 15 residues. Based on the CDR3 plus reference TRBV25-1 and TRBJ2-1, the full variable domain is EADIYQTPRYLVIGTGKKITLECSQTMGHDKMYWYQQDPGMELHLIHYSYGVNSTEKGDLSSESTVSRIRTEHFPLTLESARPSHTSQYLCASRFGQGPYNEQFFGPGTRLTVL.

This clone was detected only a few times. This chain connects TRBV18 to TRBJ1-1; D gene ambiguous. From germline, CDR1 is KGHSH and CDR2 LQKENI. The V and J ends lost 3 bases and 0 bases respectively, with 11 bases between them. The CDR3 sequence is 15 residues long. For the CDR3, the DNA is TGTGCCAGCTCACCCATGGCGGCCATGAACACTGAAGCTTTCTTT. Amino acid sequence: CASSPMAAMNTEAFF.

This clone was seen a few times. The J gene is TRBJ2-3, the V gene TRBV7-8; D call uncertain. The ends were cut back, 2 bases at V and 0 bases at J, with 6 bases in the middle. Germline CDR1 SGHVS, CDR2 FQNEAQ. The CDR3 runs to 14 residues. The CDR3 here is CASSLLLSTDTQYF. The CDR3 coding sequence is TGTGCCAGCAGCTTACTCCTGAGCACAGATACGCAGTATTTT.

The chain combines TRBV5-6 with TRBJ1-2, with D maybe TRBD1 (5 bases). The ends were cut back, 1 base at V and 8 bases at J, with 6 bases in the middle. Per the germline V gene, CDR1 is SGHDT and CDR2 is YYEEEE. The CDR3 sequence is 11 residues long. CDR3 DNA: TGTGCCAGCAGCTTGAGGGGCGGCTACACCTTC. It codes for CASSLRGGYTF. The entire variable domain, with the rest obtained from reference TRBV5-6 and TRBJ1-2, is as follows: DAGVTQSPTHLIKTRGQQVTLRCSPKSGHDTVSWYQQALGQGPQFIFQYYEEEERQRGNFPDRFSGHQFPNYSSELNVNALLLGDSALYLCASSLRGGYTFGSGTRLTVV.

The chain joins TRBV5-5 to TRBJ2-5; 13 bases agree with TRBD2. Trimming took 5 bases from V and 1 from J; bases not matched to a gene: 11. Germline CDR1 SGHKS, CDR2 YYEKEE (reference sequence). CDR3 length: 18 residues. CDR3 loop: CASRNRSGLAGIQETQYF. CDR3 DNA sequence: TGTGCCAGCAGGAATAGATCGGGACTAGCGGGAATCCAAGAGACCCAGTACTTC.

DNA for the CDR3: TGTGCCAGCAGTTTTGGACAGGGAGGCGAGCAGTACTTC. Its protein is CASSFGQGGEQYF. This rearrangement joins TRBV27 to TRBJ2-7; TRBD1 agrees at 8 bases. Germline-derived CDR1 and CDR2 are MNHEY and SMNVEV (reference sequence). V shed 3 bases and J 6 bases; nucleotides not matched to a gene: 4. This CDR3 is built from 13 residues.

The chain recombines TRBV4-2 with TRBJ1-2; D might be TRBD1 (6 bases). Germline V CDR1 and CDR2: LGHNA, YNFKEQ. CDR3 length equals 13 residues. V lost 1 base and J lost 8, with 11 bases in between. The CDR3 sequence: CASSQGQGTGYTF. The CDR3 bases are TGTGCCAGCAGCCAAGGGCAGGGGACAGGCTACACCTTC.

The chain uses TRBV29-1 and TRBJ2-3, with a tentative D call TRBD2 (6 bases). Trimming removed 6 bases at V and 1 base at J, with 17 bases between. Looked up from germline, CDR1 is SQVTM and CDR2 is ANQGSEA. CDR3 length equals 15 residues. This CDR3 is CSVARGAGRTDTQYF. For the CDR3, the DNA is TGCAGCGTCGCCCGAGGGGCGGGACGCACAGATACGCAGTATTTT.

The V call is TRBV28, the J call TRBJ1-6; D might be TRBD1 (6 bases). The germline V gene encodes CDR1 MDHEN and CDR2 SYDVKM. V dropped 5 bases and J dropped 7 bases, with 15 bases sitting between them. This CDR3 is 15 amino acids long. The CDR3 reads CASSKSTGTNSPLHF. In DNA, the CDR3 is TGTGCCAGCAGTAAATCTACAGGGACAAATTCACCCCTCCACTTT.

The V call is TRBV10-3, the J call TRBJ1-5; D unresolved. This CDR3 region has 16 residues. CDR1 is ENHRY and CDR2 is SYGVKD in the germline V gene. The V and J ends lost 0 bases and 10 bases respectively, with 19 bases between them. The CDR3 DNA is TGTGCCATCAGTGAGTCTCAGGTGGCAGGTGTGGGCCCCCAGCATTTT. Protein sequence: CAISESQVAGVGPQHF.

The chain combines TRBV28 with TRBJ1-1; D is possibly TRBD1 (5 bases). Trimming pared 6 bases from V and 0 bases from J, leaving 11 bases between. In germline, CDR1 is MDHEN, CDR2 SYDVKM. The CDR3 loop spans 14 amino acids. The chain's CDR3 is CASRVDSLNTEAFF. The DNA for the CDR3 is TGTGCCAGCAGGGTCGACAGCCTGAACACTGAAGCTTTCTTT.

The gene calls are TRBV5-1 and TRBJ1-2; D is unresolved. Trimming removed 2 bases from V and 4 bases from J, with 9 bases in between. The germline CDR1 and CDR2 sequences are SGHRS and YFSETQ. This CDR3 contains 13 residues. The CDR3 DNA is TGCGCCAGCAGCTTCGGGGAGGGCTATGGCTACACCTTC. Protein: CASSFGEGYGYTF.

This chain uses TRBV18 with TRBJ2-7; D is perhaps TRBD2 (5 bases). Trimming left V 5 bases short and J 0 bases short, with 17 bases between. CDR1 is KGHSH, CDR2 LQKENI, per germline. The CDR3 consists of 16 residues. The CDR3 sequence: CASSTRLLVSSYEQYF. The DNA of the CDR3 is TGTGCCAGCTCAACTAGGCTGCTAGTTAGCTCCTACGAGCAGTACTTC.

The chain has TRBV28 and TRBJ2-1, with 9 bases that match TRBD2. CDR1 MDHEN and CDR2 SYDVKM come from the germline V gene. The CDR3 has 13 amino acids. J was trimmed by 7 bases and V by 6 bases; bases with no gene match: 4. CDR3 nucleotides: TGTGCCAGCAGAGCGGGAGGTGGGAATGAGCAGTTCTTC. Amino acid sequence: CASRAGGGNEQFF.

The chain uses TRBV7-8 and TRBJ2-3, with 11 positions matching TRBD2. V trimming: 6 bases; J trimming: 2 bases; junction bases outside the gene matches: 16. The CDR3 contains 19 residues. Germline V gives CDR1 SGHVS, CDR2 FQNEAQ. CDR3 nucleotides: TGTGCCAGCAGTTTTCTAGCGGGGGGAATCCTCTTCTCCACAGATACGCAGTATTTT. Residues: CASSFLAGGILFSTDTQYF. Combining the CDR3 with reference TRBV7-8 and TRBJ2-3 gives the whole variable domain GAGVSQSPRYKVAKRGQDVALRCDPISGHVSLFWYQQALGQGPEFLTYFQNEAQLDKSGLPSDRFFAERPEGSVSTLKIQRTQQEDSAVYLCASSFLAGGILFSTDTQYFGPGTRLTVL.

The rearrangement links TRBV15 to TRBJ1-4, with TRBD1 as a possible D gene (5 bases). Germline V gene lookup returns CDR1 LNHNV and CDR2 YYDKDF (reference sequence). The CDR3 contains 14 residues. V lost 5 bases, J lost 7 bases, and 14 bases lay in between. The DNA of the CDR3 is TGTGCCACCAGCCTCGCAGGGAGGGCTGAAAAACTGTTTTTT. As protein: CATSLAGRAEKLFF. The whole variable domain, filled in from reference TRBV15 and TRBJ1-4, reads DAMVIQNPRYQVTQFGKPVTLSCSQTLNHNVMYWYQQKSSQAPKLLFHYYDKDFNNEADTPDNFQSRRPNTSFCFLDIRSPGLGDTAMYLCATSLAGRAEKLFFGSGTQLSVL.

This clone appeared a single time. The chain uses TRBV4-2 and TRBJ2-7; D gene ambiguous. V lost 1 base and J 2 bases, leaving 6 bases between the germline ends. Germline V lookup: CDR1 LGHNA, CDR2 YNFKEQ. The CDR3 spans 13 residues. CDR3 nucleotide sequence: TGTGCCAGCAGCCAAGTTCATCCCTACGAGCAGTACTTC. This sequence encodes CASSQVHPYEQYF.